A selection of T cell receptor beta chains follows, all from one sample in a study of T cells after posttransplantation cyclophosphamide. Generated by immunoSEQ multiplex PCR, the TCRdb table keeps only in-frame clones and is missing some. This sample has 7,000 to 9,000 clones, each found more than once. The starting material was PBMCs, obtained after allogeneic stem cell transplant with posttransplant cyclophosphamide. All receptors come from a female patient in her fifties who received an allogeneic stem cell transplant from a related donor, was CMV-positive, and had no GVHD. The T cells may come from the graft donor. The CDR3 runs from the conserved cysteine through the conserved F or W. A D gene is named only where the DNA matches it firmly. Rows may omit the clone size; those that give it use once, few, many or a size class.

D gene	clone size	V gene	J gene	CDR3 DNA	CDR3 protein
.	medium-sized	TRBV5-6	TRBJ1-4	TGTGCCAGCAGCTTGCCAGGGGCAGTTGAAAAACTGTTTTTT	CASSLPGAVEKLFF
.	many	TRBV4-2	TRBJ2-7	TGTGCCAGCAGCCAGGCCGGGACTGGGGGAGAGCAGTACTTC	CASSQAGTGGEQYF
.	many	TRBV6-5	TRBJ2-1	TGTGCCAGCAGCACCGGGTCCTATGAGCAGTTCTTC	CASSTGSYEQFF
TRBD1	many	TRBV12-3/TRBV12-4	TRBJ1-1	TGTGCCAGCAGTCGGACAGGGGGCACTGAAGCTTTCTTT	CASSRTGGTEAFF
.	many	TRBV30	TRBJ2-2	TGTGCCTGGAGCTACGTAACGGGGGAGCTGTTTTTT	CAWSYVTGELFF
TRBD1	many	TRBV9	TRBJ2-7	TGTGCCAGCAGCGCCCCGACAGGGGGCGTAAATCACGAGCAGTACTTC	CASSAPTGGVNHEQYF
TRBD2	many	TRBV6-5	TRBJ2-3	TGTGCCAGTGGATCAGCGGGGACCACAGATACGCAGTATTTT	CASGSAGTTDTQYF
TRBD2	medium-sized	TRBV19	TRBJ2-1	TGTGCCAGTAGTGAGCGGGGTTCTTACAATGAGCAGTTCTTC	CASSERGSYNEQFF
.	many	TRBV28	TRBJ1-5	TGTGCCAGCAGTTGGGAACAGGGCCAAGGGTATCAGCCCCAGCATTTT	CASSWEQGQGYQPQHF
TRBD2	many	TRBV10-3	TRBJ2-2	TGTGCCAGCGGATCTTCCTTAGCGGGAGGGAACACCGGGGAGCTGTTTTTT	CASGSSLAGGNTGELFF
TRBD1	many	TRBV29-1	TRBJ2-7	TGCAGCGCCGATGTACAGGGGCTCAGCTACGAGCAGTACTTC	CSADVQGLSYEQYF
.	medium-sized	TRBV7-9	TRBJ2-7	TGTGCCAGCAGCTTAGGCGGAACCTACGAGCAGTACTTC	CASSLGGTYEQYF
TRBD2	many	TRBV7-3	TRBJ2-2	TGTGCCAGCAGCAAGGGACTAGCGGGAGGAATCGGGGAGCTGTTTTTT	CASSKGLAGGIGELFF
.	many	TRBV2	TRBJ2-7	TGTGCCAGCAGGAGGGGGACCCTTTTTCCGTACGAGCAGTACTTC	CASRRGTLFPYEQYF
.	many	TRBV5-1	TRBJ2-3	TGCGCCAGCAGCCTTTTACTCACAGATACGCAGTATTTT	CASSLLLTDTQYF
.	many	TRBV28	TRBJ2-7	TGTGCCAGCAGTCCCCCTAGCGTCTCAGGCAACGAGCAGTACTTC	CASSPPSVSGNEQYF
TRBD2	many	TRBV5-1	TRBJ2-3	TGCGCCAGCAGCTTTAGCGGGAGAACAGATACGCAGTATTTT	CASSFSGRTDTQYF
.	many	TRBV12-3/TRBV12-4	TRBJ1-5	TGTGCCAGCAGTCGTCAGCCCCAGCATTTT	CASSRQPQHF
TRBD1	many	TRBV4-1	TRBJ1-4	TGCGCCAGCAGCCCTTCCGGGACAGGGGGCCCGGCTAATGAAAAACTGTTTTTT	CASSPSGTGGPANEKLFF
TRBD2	many	TRBV7-8	TRBJ2-7	TGTGCCAGCAGGCCCGGCCGAGCGGGAGGTGTCCACGAGCAGTACTTC	CASRPGRAGGVHEQYF
.	many	TRBV7-2	TRBJ1-5	TGTGCCAGCAGCTTAATAGGCGGGAGCAATCAGCCCCAGCATTTT	CASSLIGGSNQPQHF
TRBD1	many	TRBV6-4	TRBJ2-1	TGTGCCAGCAGCCCGGGACAGGGGTGGAATGAGCAGTTCTTC	CASSPGQGWNEQFF
.	many	TRBV6-2/TRBV6-3	TRBJ1-1	TGTGCCAGCAGTTATTGGAGGGACACTGAAGCTTTCTTT	CASSYWRDTEAFF
TRBD1	many	TRBV18	TRBJ1-1	TGTGCCAGCTCACCAGGGACAGGCTCTTTTAACACTGAAGCTTTCTTT	CASSPGTGSFNTEAFF
.	few	TRBV5-1	TRBJ2-7	TGCGCCAGCAGCTTAGAGGCGGGCGAGCAGTACTTC	CASSLEAGEQYF
.	many	TRBV6-5	TRBJ2-7	TGTGCCAGCAGTTACTCAGGGTTTAGGGGCGAGCAGTACTTC	CASSYSGFRGEQYF
.	many	TRBV12-3/TRBV12-4	TRBJ1-1	TGTGCCAGCAACCCCACAGGGTCGAACACTGAAGCTTTCTTT	CASNPTGSNTEAFF
.	many	TRBV28	TRBJ1-1	TGTGCCAGCAGTTTAGGCAGTAACACTGAAGCTTTCTTT	CASSLGSNTEAFF
TRBD1	medium-sized	TRBV10-3	TRBJ2-7	TGTGCCATCAGGGGGACAGGGTCCCACGAGCAGTACTTC	CAIRGTGSHEQYF
.	many	TRBV12-3/TRBV12-4	TRBJ1-5	TGTGCCAGCAGTTTAGCGCTCCCAGGGGGCAATCAGCCCCAGCATTTT	CASSLALPGGNQPQHF
TRBD1	many	TRBV15	TRBJ1-2	TGTGCCACCAGCAGAGGGACAGGCTATGGCTACACCTTC	CATSRGTGYGYTF
.	many	TRBV6-5	TRBJ1-1	TGTGCCAGCAGTCGACATCAGGGAGGCAGTGAAGCTTTCTTT	CASSRHQGGSEAFF
.	many	TRBV6-5	TRBJ2-3	TGTGCCAGCAGCCGACAGGCCCCAGATACGCAGTATTTT	CASSRQAPDTQYF
TRBD1	many	TRBV9	TRBJ2-1	TGTGCCAGCAGCGTGGACAGGGCCAATGAGCAGTTCTTC	CASSVDRANEQFF
TRBD1	medium-sized	TRBV10-3	TRBJ2-7	TGTGCCATCAGCTTGATGGGGACAGCGGAAGGGGACGAGCAGTACTTC	CAISLMGTAEGDEQYF
TRBD2	.	TRBV6-1	TRBJ2-1	TGTGCCAGCAGTGAAACCCTGACTAGCGGGAGGTTCGATGAGCAGTTCTTC	CASSETLTSGRFDEQFF
.	many	TRBV30	TRBJ2-2	TGTGCCTGGAGTGTACAGCGATCCGGGGCCGGGGAGCTGTTTTTT	CAWSVQRSGAGELFF
TRBD1	.	TRBV12-3/TRBV12-4	TRBJ2-3	TGTGCCAGCTCCGGGACAGGGCACGATACGCAGTATTTT	CASSGTGHDTQYF
.	many	TRBV5-6	TRBJ1-5	TGTGCCAGCAGCCTCCTCGGGACATCCAATCAGCCCCAGCATTTT	CASSLLGTSNQPQHF
TRBD2	many	TRBV9	TRBJ2-5	TGTGCCAGCAGCCCAGAGGGACTAGCGGGAGAAGAGACCCAGTACTTC	CASSPEGLAGEETQYF
.	many	TRBV27	TRBJ1-2	TGTGCCAGCAGTCCCCAGGGCGGGGTTGCTAACTATGGCTACACCTTC	CASSPQGGVANYGYTF
.	many	TRBV4-1	TRBJ1-1	TGCGCCAGCAGTAACGGGTTTGGGGGGGACACTGAAGCTTTCTTT	CASSNGFGGDTEAFF
TRBD1	many	TRBV29-1	TRBJ1-1	TGCAGCGTTGGTTCAGGGGGCACTGAAGCTTTCTTT	CSVGSGGTEAFF
.	many	TRBV15	TRBJ2-7	TGTGCCACCAGCAGAGAGGCGGGACAATGGTGGCCCGAGCAGTACTTC	CATSREAGQWWPEQYF
.	.	TRBV25-1	TRBJ1-3	TGTGCCAGCAGTGAATATGAACAGAGCTCTGGAAACACCATATATTTT	CASSEYEQSSGNTIYF
TRBD1	many	TRBV6-2/TRBV6-3	TRBJ1-5	TGTGCCAGCAGTTACTCGACGGGGACAGGAGGGGACAATCAGCCCCAGCATTTT	CASSYSTGTGGDNQPQHF
.	many	TRBV28	TRBJ2-7	TGTGCCAGCTTCGAAAGGCTAGGCTACGAGCAGTACTTC	CASFERLGYEQYF
TRBD2	many	TRBV18	TRBJ2-5	TGTGCCAGCTCGCTGACTAGCGGGCGGGAGACCCAGTACTTC	CASSLTSGRETQYF
TRBD1	many	TRBV11-2	TRBJ2-3	TGTGCCAGCAGCCACGGGACAGGCCCAGATACGCAGTATTTT	CASSHGTGPDTQYF
.	many	TRBV6-1	TRBJ1-2	TGTGCCAGCACCAAGTCAGTCGTCAGCTACACCTTC	CASTKSVVSYTF
.	many	TRBV28	TRBJ2-7	TGTGCCAGCAGTCCAGCCGGAAGTAGGGCCTCCTACGAGCAGTACTTC	CASSPAGSRASYEQYF